One sample yielded the 5 T cell receptor beta chains listed below, sequenced in a study of blood T cell repertoires in COVID-19. The repertoire was sequenced with immunoSEQ multiplex PCR; TCRdb's copy has only in-frame clones and lacks some. The table shows just over 150,000 clones, with 92% occurring only once. The sequenced sample consisted of peripheral blood. The receptors come from a man under 40 with COVID-19, enrolled during active disease.

This rearrangement joins TRBV23-1 to TRBJ2-1; D is undetermined. TRBV23-1 is recorded as an ORF, its role being uncertain. Trimming took off 4 bases at V and 0 bases at J, with 19 bases between the two ends. The CDR3 has 18 amino acids. The CDR3 protein is CASSPEQLKRTSYNEQFF. The CDR3 DNA follows: TGCGCCAGCAGTCCCGAACAACTAAAGCGTACCTCCTACAATGAGCAGTTCTTC.

This chain uses TRBV7-2 with TRBJ2-5; maybe TRBD2 (5 bases). V lost 5 bases and J 2 bases, leaving 12 bases between the germline ends. The CDR3 covers 14 residues. The germline V gene has CDR1 SGHTA and CDR2 FQGNSA. CDR3: CASSPSGLQETQYF. DNA of the CDR3: TGTGCCAGCAGCCCCTCGGGATTACAAGAGACCCAGTACTTC.

CDR3 nucleotide sequence: TGTGCCAGTAGTATACGGATGACTAGCGGGTTTGCCTACGAGCAGTACTTC. Translation gives CASSIRMTSGFAYEQYF. This chain connects TRBV19 to TRBJ2-7, with 10 bases that match TRBD2. Germline V gene sequence: CDR1 LNHDA, CDR2 SQIVND (reference sequence). The ends lost 2 bases at V and 2 bases at J; junction bases unmatched: 9. The CDR3 contains 17 residues.

The genes are TRBV2 and TRBJ2-1, with D perhaps TRBD1 (6 bases). The germline V gene encodes CDR1 SNHLY and CDR2 FYNNEI. The CDR3 length is 16 residues. Trimming removed 3 bases at V and 7 bases at J, with 19 bases between. The CDR3 region has the DNA TGTGCCAGCAGTGACCCCTACACGGATAGGGGGAATGAGCAGTTCTTC. Protein: CASSDPYTDRGNEQFF.

By frequency in the sample, this clone is medium-sized. This chain joins TRBV6-2 or TRBV6-3 and TRBJ2-3; 7 bases are a match to TRBD2. With 2 bases clipped from V and 2 bases from J, the junction kept 7 bases outside the gene matches. CDR3 length: 16 residues. The germline gives CDR1 MNHEY, CDR2 SVGEGT. The CDR3 region has the DNA TGTGCCAGCAGTTACGAGGCAGCGGGATACACAGATACGCAGTATTTT. Protein: CASSYEAAGYTDTQYF.